This T cell receptor beta chain was observed in a study of T-cell reconstitution after alpha-beta-depleted transplantation in children (dated by TCRdb to 2015 to 2016). At the level of the whole study: Using TCR repertoire profiling, the study followed T-cell immune reconstitution in a quantitative way in children after TCRalphabeta/CD19-depleted allogeneic hematopoietic cell transplantation.

On the study overall, not on this receptor specifically: Over the following months the frequencies of hyperexpanded clones went down, and after one year T-cell counts and TCRbeta diversity were mostly credited to newly produced T cells. About two months after transplant, the apparently early recovery of alphabetaT-cell counts reportedly depended on just several hundred clones that had expanded rapidly and came from non-depleted graft cells. In some patients, the high TCRbeta diversity seen at day 60 was put down to recipient T cells and intrathymic progenitors that had survived conditioning.

The library was prepared using PCR. The instrument given in TCRdb is Illumina HiSeq 2500. TCR library preparation used molecular barcoding, with unique molecular identifiers applied to normalize quantification of the TCRbeta repertoire. Clones were called with MiXCR by TCRdb after fastp trimmed the public reads at Q25, and only in-frame beta chains were retained. Rows with one shared CDR3 protein collapse into an entry with the most common genes and DNA. This sample lists about 540,000 distinct CDR3 sequences; around 27% were detected once. Of the sample, approximately 39% is held by the ten largest clones. Remarks on this clonotype: Its antigen remains unidentified. No base quality information exists; no much larger clone differs at one position.

The treatment or condition label on this specimen signifies: allogeneic hematopoietic cell transplantation with graft depleted of TCRalphabeta T cells and CD19 B cells. Transplant recipients were children who received TCRalphabeta/CD19-depleted allogeneic hematopoietic cell grafts. The germline V gene (reference sequence) specifies SGHKS as CDR1 and YYEKEE as CDR2. Including the terminal cysteine and phenylalanine, the CDR3 comprises 12 residues. Only the CDR3 DNA is retained, 36 bases long and in frame from the first base. The junction carries 4 bases between V and J, which are trimmed by 2 bases and 4 bases respectively.

The receptor's source is a boy less than two years old with Wiskott-Aldrich syndrome, due to receive a stem cell transplant. The chain joins TRBV5-5 to TRBJ1-5; the D gene is unclear. The material sequenced was PBMCs, taken before TCRalphabeta/CD19-depleted stem cell transplant. At the DNA level, the sequence is TGTGCCAGCAGCTTTGTAAATCAGCCCCAGCATTTT. Its protein product is CASSFVNQPQHF.